The TCR beta chain under discussion was sequenced for a study of T cell changes during pregnancy in multiple sclerosis. CDR1 and CDR2 (germline): SGDLS, YYNGEE. With 2 bases clipped from V and 0 bases from J, the junction kept 2 bases outside the gene matches. The CDR3 loop spans 14 amino acids. Sequencing was performed with immunoSEQ multiplex PCR; in TCRdb, only in-frame clones are kept and a portion is missing. In the table there are some 40,000 clones, about 90% of which are singletons. This clone was counted only a few times. The input for sequencing was CD4+ T cells from peripheral blood mononuclear cells, taken in the third trimester of pregnancy. The receptor was isolated from a female donor in good health, enrolled as a control in a pregnancy study. The chain carries TRBV9 and TRBJ2-7; 7 bases align to TRBD1. CDR3 bases: TGTGCCAGCAGCGTTCAGGGGGACTCCTACGAGCAGTACTTC. Its translation: CASSVQGDSYEQYF. The full variable domain, in which reference TRBV9 and TRBJ2-7 provide the parts outside the CDR3, is DSGVTQTPKHLITATGQRVTLRCSPRSGDLSVYWYQQSLDQGLQFLIQYYNGEERAKGNILERFSAQQFPDLHSELNLSSLELGDSALYFCASSVQGDSYEQYFGPGTRLTVT.